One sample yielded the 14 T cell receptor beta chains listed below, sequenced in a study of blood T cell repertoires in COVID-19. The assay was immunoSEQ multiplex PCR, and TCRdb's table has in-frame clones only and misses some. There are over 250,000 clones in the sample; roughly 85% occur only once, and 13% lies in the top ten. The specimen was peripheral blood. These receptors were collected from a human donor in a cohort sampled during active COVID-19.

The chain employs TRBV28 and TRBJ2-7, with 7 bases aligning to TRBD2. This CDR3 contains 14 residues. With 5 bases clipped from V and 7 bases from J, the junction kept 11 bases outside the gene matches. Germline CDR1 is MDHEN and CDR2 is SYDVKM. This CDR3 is CASSPTSGKDEQYF. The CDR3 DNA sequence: TGTGCCAGCAGTCCGACCAGCGGGAAGGATGAGCAGTACTTC.

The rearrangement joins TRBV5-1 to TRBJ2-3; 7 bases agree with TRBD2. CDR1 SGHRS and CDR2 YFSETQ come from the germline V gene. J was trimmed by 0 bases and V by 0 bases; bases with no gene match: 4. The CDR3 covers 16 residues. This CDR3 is CASSLGLAASTDTQYF. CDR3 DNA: TGCGCCAGCAGCTTGGGACTAGCAGCGAGCACAGATACGCAGTATTTT. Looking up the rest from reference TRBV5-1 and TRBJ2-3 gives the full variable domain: KAGVTQTPRYLIKTRGQQVTLSCSPISGHRSVSWYQQTPGQGLQFLFEYFSETQRNKGNFPGRFSGRQFSNSRSEMNVSTLELGDSALYLCASSLGLAASTDTQYFGPGTRLTVL.

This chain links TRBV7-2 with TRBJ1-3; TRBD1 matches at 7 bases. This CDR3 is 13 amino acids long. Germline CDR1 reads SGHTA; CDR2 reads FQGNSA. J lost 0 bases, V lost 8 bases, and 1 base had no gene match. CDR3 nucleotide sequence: TGTGCCAGCGGACAGGTCTCTGGAAACACCATATATTTT. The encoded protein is CASGQVSGNTIYF.

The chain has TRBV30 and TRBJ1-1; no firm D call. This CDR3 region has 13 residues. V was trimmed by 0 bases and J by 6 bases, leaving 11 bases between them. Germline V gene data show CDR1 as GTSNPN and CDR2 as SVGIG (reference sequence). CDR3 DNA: TGTGCCTGGAGTGTACGGCGGCATTCTGAAGCTTTCTTT. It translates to CAWSVRRHSEAFF.

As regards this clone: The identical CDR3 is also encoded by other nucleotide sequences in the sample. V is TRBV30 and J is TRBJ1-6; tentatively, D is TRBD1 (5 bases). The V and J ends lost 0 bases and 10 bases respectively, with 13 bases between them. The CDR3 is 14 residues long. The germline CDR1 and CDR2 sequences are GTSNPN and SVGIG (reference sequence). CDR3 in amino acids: CAWSVQGAGSPLHF. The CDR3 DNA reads TGTGCCTGGAGTGTACAAGGGGCAGGGTCACCCCTCCACTTT.

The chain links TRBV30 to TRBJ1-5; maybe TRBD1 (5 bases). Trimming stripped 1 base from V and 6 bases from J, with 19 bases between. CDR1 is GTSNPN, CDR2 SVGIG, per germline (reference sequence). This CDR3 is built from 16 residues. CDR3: CAWSAPSTGYGQPQHF. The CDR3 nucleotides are TGTGCCTGGAGTGCCCCCTCCACAGGTTACGGTCAGCCCCAGCATTTT.

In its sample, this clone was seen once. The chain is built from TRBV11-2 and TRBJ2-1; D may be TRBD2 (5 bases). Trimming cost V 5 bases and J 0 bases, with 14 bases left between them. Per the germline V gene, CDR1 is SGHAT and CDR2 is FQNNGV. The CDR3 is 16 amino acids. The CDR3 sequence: CASSLRTRSSYNEQFF. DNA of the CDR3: TGTGCCAGCAGCCTCCGAACTAGGAGCTCCTACAATGAGCAGTTCTTC.

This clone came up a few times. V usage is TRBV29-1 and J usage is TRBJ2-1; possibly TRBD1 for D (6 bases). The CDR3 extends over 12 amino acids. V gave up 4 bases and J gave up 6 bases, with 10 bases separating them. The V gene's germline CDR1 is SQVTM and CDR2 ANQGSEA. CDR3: CSVVQGPNEQFF. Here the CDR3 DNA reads TGCAGCGTTGTCCAGGGGCCCAATGAGCAGTTCTTC.

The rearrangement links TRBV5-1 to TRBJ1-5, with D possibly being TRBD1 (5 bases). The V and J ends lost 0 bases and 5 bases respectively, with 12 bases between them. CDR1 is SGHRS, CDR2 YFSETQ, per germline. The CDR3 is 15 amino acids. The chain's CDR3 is CASSLDGARDQPQHF. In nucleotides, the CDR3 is TGCGCCAGCAGCTTGGATGGGGCCAGGGATCAGCCCCAGCATTTT.

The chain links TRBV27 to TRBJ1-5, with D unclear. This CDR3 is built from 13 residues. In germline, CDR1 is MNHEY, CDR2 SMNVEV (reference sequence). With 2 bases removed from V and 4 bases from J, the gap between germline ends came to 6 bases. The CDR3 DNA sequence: TGTGCCAGCAGTTTAGGCCTTAATCAGCCCCAGCATTTT. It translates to CASSLGLNQPQHF.

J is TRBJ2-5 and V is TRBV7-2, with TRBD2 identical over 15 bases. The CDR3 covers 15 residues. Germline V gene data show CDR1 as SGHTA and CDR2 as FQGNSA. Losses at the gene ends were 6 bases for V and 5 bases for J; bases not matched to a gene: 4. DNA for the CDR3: TGTGCCAGCAGAGGGGGGACTAGCGGGAGGGAGACCCAGTACTTC. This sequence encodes CASRGGTSGRETQYF.

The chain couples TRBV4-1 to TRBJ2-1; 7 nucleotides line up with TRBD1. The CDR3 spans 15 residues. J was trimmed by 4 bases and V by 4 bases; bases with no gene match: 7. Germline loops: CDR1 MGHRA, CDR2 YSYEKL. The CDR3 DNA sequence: TGCGCCAGCAGCCTAAGTACAGGGGTTTACAATGAGCAGTTCTTC. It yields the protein CASSLSTGVYNEQFF.

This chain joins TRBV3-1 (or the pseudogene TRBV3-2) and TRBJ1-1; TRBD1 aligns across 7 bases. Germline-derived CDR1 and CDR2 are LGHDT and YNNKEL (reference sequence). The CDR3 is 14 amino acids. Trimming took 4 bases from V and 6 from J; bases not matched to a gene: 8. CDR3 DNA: TGTGCCAGCAGCCCTCAAGACAGGGCGGCTGAAGCTTTCTTT. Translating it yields CASSPQDRAAEAFF.

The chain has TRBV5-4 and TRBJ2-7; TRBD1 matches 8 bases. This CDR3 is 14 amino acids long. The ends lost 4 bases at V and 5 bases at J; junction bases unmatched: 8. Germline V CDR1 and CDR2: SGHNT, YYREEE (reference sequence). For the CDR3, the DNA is TGTGCCAGCAGCGCATGGGACAGGAAAGACGAGCAGTACTTC. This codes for CASSAWDRKDEQYF. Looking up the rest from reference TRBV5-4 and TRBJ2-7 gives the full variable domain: ETGVTQSPTHLIKTRGQQVTLRCSSQSGHNTVSWYQQALGQGPQFIFQYYREEENGRGNFPPRFSGLQFPNYSSELNVNALELDDSALYLCASSAWDRKDEQYFGPGTRLTVT.